One and the same sample provided the 28 T cell receptor beta chains below, sequenced in a study of shared clonotypes between healthy human individuals. TCRdb's table, derived via immunoSEQ multiplex PCR, lists solely in-frame clones and lacks some. The sample contains 640,000 or so clones, approximately 75% of which appear only once. The sequenced sample was memory CD4+ T cells sorted from blood. Described subset: CD45RA-negative fraction. Every receptor here comes from a woman aged 30 to 39 in good health.

The rearrangement links TRBV19 to TRBJ1-5; D is perhaps TRBD1 (5 bases). CDR1 LNHDA and CDR2 SQIVND come from the germline V gene (reference sequence). This CDR3 has 14 amino acids. Trimming shortened V by 6 bases and J by 5 bases, and 14 bases separated the two germline ends. This CDR3 reads CASRSDRYDQPQHF. As DNA, the CDR3 is TGTGCCAGTAGGTCCGACAGATACGATCAGCCCCAGCATTTT.

The V gene is TRBV11-2, the J gene TRBJ1-4; 9 nucleotides align to TRBD1. After removal of 1 base from V and 10 bases from J, the junction contained 4 bases not matched to a gene. CDR3 size: 14 residues. Germline V gene sequence: CDR1 SGHAT, CDR2 FQNNGV. This chain's CDR3 is CASSLGGQGGKLFF. CDR3 nucleotide sequence: TGTGCCAGCAGCTTAGGGGGACAGGGAGGAAAACTGTTTTTT.

The rearrangement links TRBV6-5 to TRBJ1-1; possibly TRBD1 for D (6 bases). Trimming removed 2 bases from V and 8 bases from J, with 18 bases in between. This CDR3 has 15 residues. The germline gives CDR1 MNHEY, CDR2 SVGAGI. The DNA of the CDR3 is TGTGCCAGCAGTTACGGGGGCAGAGACTTTAACGAAGCTTTCTTT. This translates into CASSYGGRDFNEAFF.

The rearrangement uses TRBV5-1 and TRBJ2-5; 8 bases agree with TRBD2. Unmatched junction bases numbered 7, after V lost 1 base and J lost 5 bases. This CDR3 comprises 15 residues. Germline V gene lookup returns CDR1 SGHRS and CDR2 YFSETQ. The CDR3 sequence is CASSLTLAGGETQYF. The CDR3 DNA is TGCGCCAGCAGCTTGACCCTAGCGGGTGGTGAGACCCAGTACTTC.

The V gene is TRBV15, the J gene TRBJ2-2; D possibly corresponds to TRBD1 (5 bases). Trimming took 1 base from V and 6 from J, leaving 9 bases between them. Germline V gene lookup returns CDR1 LNHNV and CDR2 YYDKDF (reference sequence). This CDR3 is 14 amino acids long. The CDR3 reads CATSRVGASGELFF. In DNA form, the CDR3 reads TGTGCCACCAGCAGAGTTGGGGCTTCCGGGGAGCTGTTTTTT.

The chain is built from TRBV11-2 and TRBJ2-7, with 9 bases aligning to TRBD2. The CDR3 sequence is 16 residues long. The germline gives CDR1 SGHAT, CDR2 FQNNGV. V trimming: 6 bases; J trimming: 3 bases; junction bases outside the gene matches: 12. The CDR3 protein is CASSTTHGTSSYEQYF. In nucleotides, the CDR3 is TGTGCCAGCAGTACGACCCACGGGACTAGCAGCTACGAGCAGTACTTC.

The CDR3: CASSLTSGRAAGELFF. The CDR3 DNA reads TGTGCCAGCAGTCTTACTAGCGGGAGGGCCGCCGGGGAGCTGTTTTTT. The V gene is TRBV6-4, the J gene TRBJ2-2; 13 positions agree with TRBD2. This CDR3 is 16 amino acids long. Trimming cost V 5 bases and J 6 bases; bases outside gene matches: 6. Per germline, CDR1 MRHNA and CDR2 SNTAGT.

The gene calls are TRBV18 and TRBJ1-4; 8 bases are shared with TRBD1. CDR1 is KGHSH and CDR2 is LQKENI in the germline V gene. The CDR3 contains 13 residues. V gave up 6 bases and J gave up 14 bases; unmatched junction bases: 11. The CDR3 protein is CASSDREMKRLFF. CDR3 DNA: TGTGCCAGCTCGGACAGGGAAATGAAAAGGCTGTTTTTT. The variable domain in full, completed from reference TRBV18 and TRBJ1-4, reads NAGVMQNPRHLVRRRGQEARLRCSPMKGHSHVYWYRQLPEEGLKFMVYLQKENIIDESGMPKERFSAEFPKEGPSILRIQQVVRGDSAAYFCASSDREMKRLFFGSGTQLSVL.

This chain connects TRBV19 to TRBJ2-1; D may be TRBD2 (5 bases). The V end lost 3 bases, the J end lost 0 bases, and 12 bases lay between the germline ends. This CDR3 comprises 16 residues. From germline, CDR1 is LNHDA and CDR2 SQIVND (reference sequence). CDR3 residues: CASSIAGVGSYNEQFF. The CDR3 coding sequence is TGTGCCAGTAGTATCGCCGGGGTAGGCTCCTACAATGAGCAGTTCTTC.

This clone came up once. The rearrangement uses TRBV6-1 and TRBJ2-3; 9 bases are shared with TRBD1. V shed 1 base, J shed 6 bases, and the junction held 11 bases outside the gene matches. Per the germline V gene, CDR1 is MNHNS and CDR2 is SASEGT. The CDR3 loop spans 17 amino acids. CDR3 protein: CASSEDGTGQGRDTQYF. The CDR3 DNA is TGTGCCAGCAGTGAAGATGGGACTGGACAGGGGAGGGATACGCAGTATTTT.

V usage is TRBV9 and J usage is TRBJ1-3; a weak D match, TRBD1 (6 bases). Germline V gene data show CDR1 as SGDLS and CDR2 as YYNGEE. Between the trimmed V and J ends, which lost 3 bases and 2 bases, there was a span of 12 bases. The CDR3 sequence is 15 residues long. This chain's CDR3 is CASSEGGIAGNTIYF. The DNA for the CDR3 is TGTGCCAGCAGCGAGGGGGGGATCGCTGGAAACACCATATATTTT.

Many counts were recorded for this clone. This chain joins TRBV25-1 and TRBJ2-2; D not certain. Germline V gives CDR1 MGHDK, CDR2 SYGVNS. V dropped 1 base and J dropped 7 bases, with 4 bases sitting between them. The CDR3 runs 12 residues. The CDR3 is CASSESYGELFF. In nucleotides, the CDR3 is TGTGCCAGCAGTGAATCCTACGGGGAGCTGTTTTTT.

This clone was counted many times. The CDR3 loop reads CASSLTTGGSIDEQYF. The CDR3 nucleotides read TGTGCCAGCAGCCTCACGACAGGGGGATCCATTGACGAGCAGTACTTC. The V and J genes are TRBV5-4 and TRBJ2-5; 9 bases are a match to TRBD1. The J call may be faulty, since TRBJ2-7 better matches the DNA end. This CDR3 has 16 amino acids. CDR1 and CDR2 (germline): SGHNT, YYREEE (reference sequence).

The sample holds a few counts of this clone. This chain joins TRBV19 and TRBJ1-1, with D unclear. Germline V gives CDR1 LNHDA, CDR2 SQIVND (reference sequence). The CDR3 contains 14 residues. V lost 5 bases to trimming and J lost 4 bases, with 14 bases between them. CDR3 nucleotides: TGTGCCAGTAGTCTACAATCCTGGGGCACTGAAGCTTTCTTT. As protein: CASSLQSWGTEAFF.

Notes on this clone: A junction boundary mismatches the germline segment, possibly from a read error. This chain connects TRBV18 to TRBJ2-7; D possibly matches TRBD1 or TRBD2 (5 bases each). Looked up from germline, CDR1 is KGHSH and CDR2 is LQKENI. The CDR3 extends over 14 amino acids. The CDR3 DNA sequence: TGTGCCAGCCCACCATCCGACGGGGCTAACGAGCAGTACTTC. Amino acids: CASPPSDGANEQYF.

This clone occurred once. V gene TRBV7-2 combines with J gene TRBJ2-7, with 9 bases fitting TRBD2. The V gene end was trimmed by 2 bases and the J gene end by 6 bases; junction bases not matched to a gene: 11. CDR1 is SGHTA and CDR2 is FQGNSA in the germline V gene. This CDR3 has 16 residues. The DNA for the CDR3 is TGTGCCAGCAGCTTACTAGCGGGAAGGTTGTCAGGCGAGCAGTACTTC. Encoded protein: CASSLLAGRLSGEQYF.

The V call is TRBV5-1, the J call TRBJ2-1, with 9 nucleotides matching TRBD2. The CDR3 is 14 residues long. Germline values: CDR1 SGHRS, CDR2 YFSETQ. V trimming: 2 bases; J trimming: 7 bases; junction bases outside the gene matches: 4. The CDR3: CASSLGSGSNEQFF. CDR3 coding DNA: TGCGCCAGCAGCTTAGGTAGCGGGAGTAATGAGCAGTTCTTC.

The J gene is TRBJ2-3, the V gene TRBV11-2; TRBD2 might be the D (5 bases). The V end lost 5 bases, the J end lost 2 bases, and 11 bases lay between the germline ends. This CDR3 contains 14 residues. Germline values: CDR1 SGHAT, CDR2 FQNNGV. The CDR3 sequence is CASSLGLHTDTQYF. The DNA of the CDR3 is TGTGCCAGCAGCCTCGGACTCCACACAGATACGCAGTATTTT. Variable domain in full (rest from reference TRBV11-2 and TRBJ2-3): EAGVAQSPRYKIIEKRQSVAFWCNPISGHATLYWYQQILGQGPKLLIQFQNNGVVDDSQLPKDRFSAERLKGVDSTLKIQPAKLEDSAVYLCASSLGLHTDTQYFGPGTRLTVL.

The chain carries TRBV7-9 and TRBJ2-3, with D hard to call. Trimming pared 2 bases from V and 5 bases from J, leaving 5 bases between. Germline loops: CDR1 SEHNR, CDR2 FQNEAQ (reference sequence). This CDR3 has 12 amino acids. The DNA for the CDR3 is TGTGCCAGCAGCTTAAGTAAAGATACGCAGTATTTT. Protein: CASSLSKDTQYF.

The CDR3: CASSRGVAGGGTDTQYF. The DNA of the CDR3 is TGTGCCAGTAGTAGAGGGGTAGCGGGAGGAGGAACAGATACGCAGTATTTT. The chain uses TRBV19 and TRBJ2-3; TRBD2 matches 10 bases. From germline, CDR1 is LNHDA and CDR2 SQIVND (reference sequence). Unmatched junction bases numbered 10, after V lost 4 bases and J lost 3 bases. The length of the CDR3 is 17 residues.

This clone was seen just once. The chain carries TRBV11-2 and TRBJ2-1; D possibly corresponds to TRBD2 (5 bases). There are 14 residues in the CDR3. Germline CDR1 and CDR2: SGHAT and FQNNGV. V shed 0 bases and J shed 6 bases, with 9 bases lying between them. This CDR3 reads CASSLDLAANEQFF. In DNA form, the CDR3 reads TGTGCCAGCAGCTTAGATCTAGCAGCCAATGAGCAGTTCTTC.

V is TRBV6-1 and J is TRBJ1-2; no definite D call. This CDR3 has 12 residues. V lost 4 bases, J lost 5 bases, and 8 bases lay in between. Germline V CDR1 and CDR2: MNHNS, SASEGT. The CDR3 coding sequence is TGTGCCAGCAGTGTTGCCGAATATGGCTACACCTTC. It codes for CASSVAEYGYTF.

The rearrangement uses TRBV18 and TRBJ2-1, with unresolved D. Germline V gene data show CDR1 as KGHSH and CDR2 as LQKENI. V gave up 0 bases and J gave up 11 bases, with 20 bases separating them. CDR3 length: 16 residues. The CDR3 coding sequence is TGTGCCAGCTCACCACCGAGGTCTGTCGGTGAGCAAAAGCAGTTCTTC. Its protein is CASSPPRSVGEQKQFF.

The chain couples TRBV19 to TRBJ1-5, with D unresolved. The CDR3 runs to 12 residues. V lost 4 bases, J lost 12 bases, and 13 bases lay in between. Germline V gives CDR1 LNHDA, CDR2 SQIVND (reference sequence). CDR3 amino acids: CASSTSGYIQHF. CDR3 sequence (DNA): TGTGCCAGTAGTACGAGCGGATACATCCAGCATTTT. Full variable domain (missing parts from reference TRBV19 and TRBJ1-5): DGGITQSPKYLFRKEGQNVTLSCEQNLNHDAMYWYRQDPGQGLRLIYYSQIVNDFQKGDIAEGYSVSREKKESFPLTVTSAQKNPTAFYLCASSTSGYIQHFGDGTRLSIL.

The rearrangement joins TRBV6-6 to TRBJ2-5, with 7 bases matching TRBD2. Trimming took 2 bases from V and 2 from J; bases not matched to a gene: 5. The CDR3 totals 15 residues. Germline CDR1 is MNHNY and CDR2 is SVGAGI (reference sequence). The chain's CDR3 is CASSYGGSGQETQYF. The CDR3 DNA reads TGTGCCAGCAGTTACGGCGGGAGTGGGCAAGAGACCCAGTACTTC.

The chain couples TRBV5-4 to TRBJ1-3; a weak D match, TRBD1 (5 bases). V lost 2 bases and J 2 bases, leaving 17 bases between the germline ends. Germline assignment: CDR1 SGHNT and CDR2 YYREEE (reference sequence). This CDR3 spans 17 amino acids. The CDR3 loop reads CASSFRGGIGPGNTIYF. Written as DNA, the CDR3 is TGTGCCAGCAGCTTCCGTGGGGGTATAGGCCCTGGAAACACCATATATTTT.

The V call is TRBV5-6, the J call TRBJ2-3; D is possibly TRBD2 (6 bases). The V gene lost 3 bases and the J gene lost 2 bases, with 13 bases spanning the gap. This CDR3 spans 15 amino acids. Germline values: CDR1 SGHDT, CDR2 YYEEEE. The CDR3 region is CASSYGLTSTDTQYF. The CDR3 region has the DNA TGTGCCAGCAGCTACGGACTAACCTCCACAGATACGCAGTATTTT.

The genes are TRBV2 and TRBJ2-5, with 9 bases lining up with TRBD2. The CDR3 is made up of 15 amino acids. V dropped 6 bases and J dropped 5; count of bases not matched to a gene: 10. Per the germline V gene, CDR1 is SNHLY and CDR2 is FYNNEI. This CDR3 is CASRWAGGPGETQYF. For the CDR3, the DNA is TGTGCCAGCAGGTGGGCGGGAGGGCCAGGGGAGACCCAGTACTTC. Together with reference TRBV2 and TRBJ2-5, the CDR3 gives the full variable domain: EPEVTQTPSHQVTQMGQEVILRCVPISNHLYFYWYRQILGQKVEFLVSFYNNEISEKSEIFDDQFSVERPDGSNFTLKIRSTKLEDSAMYFCASRWAGGPGETQYFGPGTRLLVL.